One sample yielded the 15 T cell receptor beta chains listed below, sequenced in a study of T cells after yellow fever vaccination. TCRdb recomputed calls from the 5' RACE reads with MiXCR, one row per CDR3 protein. The repertoire holds 200,000 to 300,000 distinct CDR3 sequences, about 7% seen once, with 1% to 1.2% in the top ten. This specimen consisted of CD4+ T cells sorted from PBMCs, obtained on the day of the yellow fever booster vaccination. Every receptor here comes from a man younger than 40 who received the YFV17D yellow fever vaccine.

This clonotype showed up just a few times. The gene calls are TRBV20-1 and TRBJ2-7, with 9 bases fitting TRBD2. The CDR3 contains 17 residues. The germline V gene encodes CDR1 DFQATT and CDR2 SNEGSKA (reference sequence). V was clipped by 0 bases and J by 0 bases; unmatched bases: 9. The DNA for the CDR3 is TGCAGTGCTAGAGATCGAGTCAGCGGGAGGAGCTCCTACGAGCAGTACTTC. Its protein is CSARDRVSGRSSYEQYF.

Ten or more counts support this clonotype. The J gene is TRBJ2-7, the V gene TRBV6-5, with D perhaps being TRBD1 or TRBD2 (5 bases each). The germline V and J ends were trimmed by 4 bases and 2 bases, with 15 bases remaining between them. CDR3 length: 15 amino acids. The V gene's germline CDR1 is MNHEY and CDR2 SVGAGI. The DNA of the CDR3 is TGTGCCAGCAGTTTTACCGGGACCGGCCCCTACGAGCAGTACTTC. This translates into CASSFTGTGPYEQYF.

The chain links TRBV29-1 to TRBJ2-2; TRBD2 agrees at 10 bases. The CDR3 length is 16 residues. Germline V lookup: CDR1 SQVTM, CDR2 ANQGSEA. Trimming removed 6 bases from V and 6 bases from J; junction bases left unmatched: 13. The DNA of the CDR3 is TGCAGCGTGGAACACTCCGGGACTAGCGTCCCCGGGGAGCTGTTTTTT. Translating gives CSVEHSGTSVPGELFF.

The sample holds a few counts of this clonotype. CDR3 bases: TGTGCCAGCAGCCCCGACGCTTCCTCTGGGGCCAACGTCCTGACTTTC. Its protein product is CASSPDASSGANVLTF. J is TRBJ2-6 and V is TRBV5-4, with unresolved D. Germline values: CDR1 SGHNT, CDR2 YYREEE (reference sequence). The V end was cut by 4 bases, the J end by 0 bases, with 11 bases between. The CDR3 consists of 16 residues.

This clonotype was detected ten times or more. The rearrangement uses TRBV10-3 and TRBJ2-5; either TRBD1 or TRBD2 may fit D (6 bases each). V lost 10 bases and J 1 base, leaving 13 bases between the germline ends. Germline values: CDR1 ENHRY, CDR2 SYGVKD. The CDR3 length is 13 residues. The DNA for the CDR3 is TGTGCCACTAAGGGGGGTCCCCAAGAGACCCAGTACTTC. Its protein product is CATKGGPQETQYF.

The chain has TRBV12-3 or TRBV12-4 and TRBJ2-2, with 8 bases lining up with TRBD1. Trimming cost V 3 bases and J 5 bases; bases outside gene matches: 11. This CDR3 has 17 residues. CDR3 bases: TGTGCCAGCAGTTTTCCGGGGCAGGGGGCGAGGACCGGGGAGCTGTTTTTT. The encoded protein is CASSFPGQGARTGELFF.

This clonotype has a handful of counts. The chain combines TRBV29-1 with TRBJ2-1, with D possibly TRBD1 on 6 matching bases. The germline V gene has CDR1 SQVTM and CDR2 ANQGSEA. This CDR3 region has 11 residues. The germline V and J ends were trimmed by 6 bases and 10 bases, with 13 bases remaining between them. The CDR3 reads CSVEQGREQFF. The DNA for the CDR3 is TGCAGCGTAGAACAGGGTCGCGAGCAGTTCTTC.

This clonotype was detected only a few times. J is TRBJ2-7 and V is TRBV20-1; 7 nucleotides agree with TRBD2. After removal of 4 bases from V and 4 bases from J, the junction contained 13 bases not matched to a gene. This CDR3 spans 15 amino acids. Germline V gives CDR1 DFQATT, CDR2 SNEGSKA (reference sequence). CDR3 sequence: CSATPGREISYEQYF. As DNA, the CDR3 is TGCAGTGCTACCCCCGGGCGGGAGATATCGTACGAGCAGTACTTC.

A remark on this clonotype: A much larger clone lies one base from this, so it may be a read error. This chain connects TRBV6-1 to TRBJ2-1, with TRBD2 identical over 8 bases. The V segment lost 5 bases and the J segment 12 bases; nucleotides outside the gene matches: 18. The germline V gene has CDR1 MNHNS and CDR2 SASEGT. The CDR3 extends over 16 amino acids. CDR3 sequence reads: CASSPYGRAELEGQFF. The CDR3 bases are TGTGCCAGCAGTCCCTACGGGAGGGCTGAATTGGAGGGGCAGTTCTTC.

This clonotype was recorded at least ten times. This rearrangement joins TRBV7-8 to TRBJ2-7; 13 bases fit TRBD2. With 5 bases clipped from V and 6 bases from J, the junction kept 7 bases outside the gene matches. The CDR3 runs 15 residues. Germline loops: CDR1 SGHVS, CDR2 FQNEAQ. DNA for the CDR3: TGTGCCAGCAGCGCAGGACTAGCGGGAGTATTCGAGCAGTACTTC. Encoded protein: CASSAGLAGVFEQYF.

This clonotype appeared many times. The V call is TRBV14, the J call TRBJ2-1; D uncertain. Germline values: CDR1 SGHDN, CDR2 FVKESK. Trimming removed 1 base at V and 0 bases at J, with 7 bases between. The CDR3 totals 15 residues. DNA of the CDR3: TGTGCCAGCAGCCAAGGCCTAGTCTCCTACAATGAGCAGTTCTTC. Its translation: CASSQGLVSYNEQFF.

This clonotype was detected many times. This chain joins TRBV7-9 and TRBJ2-5, with TRBD2 as a possible D gene (5 bases). This CDR3 has 14 residues. V gave up 4 bases and J gave up 4 bases, with 13 bases separating them. Germline CDR1 is SEHNR and CDR2 is FQNEAQ (reference sequence). In nucleotides, the CDR3 is TGTGCCAGCAGCTCCTCGAGCGGCGTAGAGACCCAGTACTTC. Amino acid sequence: CASSSSSGVETQYF.

This clonotype turned up a few times. The chain employs TRBV2 and TRBJ2-1, with D possibly being TRBD1 (6 bases). The V gene lost 4 bases and the J gene lost 5 bases, with 6 bases spanning the gap. Germline V CDR1 and CDR2: SNHLY, FYNNEI. The CDR3 runs to 12 residues. The CDR3 coding sequence is TGTGCCAGCAGTGGGGACAACAATGAGCAGTTCTTC. Translation: CASSGDNNEQFF.

There are a few counts of this clonotype. This chain uses TRBV4-3 with TRBJ1-5; D is unresolved. The CDR3 runs 13 residues. The V gene's germline CDR1 is LGHNA and CDR2 YSLEER. V lost 0 bases to trimming and J lost 8 bases, with 8 bases between them. CDR3 region: CASSQDFRKPQHF. As DNA, the CDR3 is TGCGCCAGCAGCCAAGATTTTAGGAAGCCCCAGCATTTT.

This clonotype was seen at least ten times. V gene TRBV7-9 combines with J gene TRBJ1-2, with TRBD1 matching 11 bases. From germline, CDR1 is SEHNR and CDR2 FQNEAQ (reference sequence). The CDR3 sequence is 17 residues long. V gave up 8 bases and J gave up 0 bases; unmatched junction bases: 11. The CDR3 DNA reads TGTGCCAGCCATTCTTCAGGACAGGGGGCTTCTAACTATGGCTACACCTTC. It codes for CASHSSGQGASNYGYTF.